These T cell receptor beta chains were read from a single sample in a study of T cell responses to AZD1222 COVID-19 vaccine. Assay used: immunoSEQ multiplex PCR; TCRdb lists only in-frame clones, some missing. The sample records roughly 120,000 clones, 89% being singletons. Sequenced material: peripheral blood, taken on day 0 of AZD1222 vaccination. These receptors all come from an adult in good health. The CDR3 runs from the conserved cysteine through the conserved F or W. The order of the fields is J gene, CDR3 length, clone size, V gene, D gene, CDR3 DNA, CDR3 protein. D genes are given only for firm matches. The size field is filled for only some rows; it gives once, few, many or a size class.

j_call: TRBJ1-2
cdr3_length: 15
clone_size: once
v_call: TRBV7-9
d_call: TRBD1
cdr3_nt: TGTGCCAGCAGCTTAGTAGGGACAGGGAACTCGGGCTACACCTTC
cdr3_aa: CASSLVGTGNSGYTF

j_call: TRBJ2-7
cdr3_length: 12
clone_size: -
v_call: TRBV28
d_call: TRBD1
cdr3_nt: TGTGCCAGCAGTCCAGGGACAGACGAGCAGTACTTC
cdr3_aa: CASSPGTDEQYF

j_call: TRBJ1-1
cdr3_length: 15
clone_size: -
v_call: TRBV28
d_call: TRBD1
cdr3_nt: TGTGCCAGCACCATACGTCAGGGGGCGGGTAGTGAAGCTTTCTTT
cdr3_aa: CASTIRQGAGSEAFF

j_call: TRBJ2-5
cdr3_length: 19
clone_size: once
v_call: TRBV28
d_call: TRBD2
cdr3_nt: TGTGCCAGCACCCCTCCTTGGACTAGCGGGAGGGCCGAGGGAGAGACCCAGTACTTC
cdr3_aa: CASTPPWTSGRAEGETQYF

j_call: TRBJ2-1
cdr3_length: 14
clone_size: -
v_call: TRBV7-3
d_call: TRBD1
cdr3_nt: TGTGCCAGCACCCCGGGACAGGGATACAATGAGCAGTTCTTC
cdr3_aa: CASTPGQGYNEQFF

j_call: TRBJ2-3
cdr3_length: 16
clone_size: -
v_call: TRBV4-3
d_call: TRBD2
cdr3_nt: TGCGCCAGCAGCCCGACCCCTAGCGGGGAAGCAGATACGCAGTATTTT
cdr3_aa: CASSPTPSGEADTQYF

j_call: TRBJ2-3
cdr3_length: 15
clone_size: -
v_call: TRBV9
d_call: TRBD2
cdr3_nt: TGTGCCAGCAACCCTGGCGGGAGAGGCACAGATACGCAGTATTTT
cdr3_aa: CASNPGGRGTDTQYF

j_call: TRBJ2-7
cdr3_length: 17
clone_size: -
v_call: TRBV6-1
d_call: TRBD1
cdr3_nt: TGTGCCAGCAGTGAAGTCAATTGGCGGACAGGGGATTACGAGCAGTACTTC
cdr3_aa: CASSEVNWRTGDYEQYF

j_call: TRBJ2-5
cdr3_length: 15
clone_size: -
v_call: TRBV7-2
d_call: -
cdr3_nt: TGTGCCAGCAGCCAGACGGACAGATTAAAAGAGACCCAGTACTTC
cdr3_aa: CASSQTDRLKETQYF

j_call: TRBJ1-5
cdr3_length: 12
clone_size: once
v_call: TRBV18
d_call: -
cdr3_nt: TGTGCCAGCTCTCCTGGAGATCAGCCCCAGCATTTT
cdr3_aa: CASSPGDQPQHF

j_call: TRBJ1-5
cdr3_length: 19
clone_size: -
v_call: TRBV3-1/TRBV3-2
d_call: -
cdr3_nt: TGTGCCAGCAGCCAAGATCGGAGGATCCCGTGCTATAGCAATCAGCCCCAGCATTTT
cdr3_aa: CASSQDRRIPCYSNQPQHF

j_call: TRBJ2-2
cdr3_length: 15
clone_size: once
v_call: TRBV3-1/TRBV3-2
d_call: TRBD2
cdr3_nt: TGTGCCAGCAGCCGGAAAGCGGGGCACACCGGGGAGCTGTTTTTT
cdr3_aa: CASSRKAGHTGELFF

j_call: TRBJ1-2
cdr3_length: 15
clone_size: -
v_call: TRBV30
d_call: TRBD1
cdr3_nt: TGTGCCTGGAAGAAAGGGCCTACAGGGGGCTATGGCTACACCTTC
cdr3_aa: CAWKKGPTGGYGYTF

j_call: TRBJ2-3
cdr3_length: 16
clone_size: -
v_call: TRBV5-1
d_call: TRBD1
cdr3_nt: TGCGCCAGCAGCCCCGGGACAGGAGCTAGCACAGATACGCAGTATTTT
cdr3_aa: CASSPGTGASTDTQYF

j_call: TRBJ2-1
cdr3_length: 16
clone_size: -
v_call: TRBV19
d_call: -
cdr3_nt: TGTGCCAGTAGTACCCTCCGGGAGTTCCCAAGGGATGAGCAGTTCTTC
cdr3_aa: CASSTLREFPRDEQFF

j_call: TRBJ2-1
cdr3_length: 13
clone_size: -
v_call: TRBV28
d_call: -
cdr3_nt: TGTGCCAGCAGTTTAGGAGGTCCGGGTGAGCAGTTCTTC
cdr3_aa: CASSLGGPGEQFF

j_call: TRBJ2-7
cdr3_length: 13
clone_size: -
v_call: TRBV19
d_call: -
cdr3_nt: TGTGCCAGTAGTGTCCAGGCCGCCTACGAGCAGTACTTC
cdr3_aa: CASSVQAAYEQYF

j_call: TRBJ1-1
cdr3_length: 17
clone_size: once
v_call: TRBV14
d_call: -
cdr3_nt: TGTGCCAGCAGCCAAGGACAGAGACTGTTCATGAACACTGAAGCTTTCTTT
cdr3_aa: CASSQGQRLFMNTEAFF

j_call: TRBJ1-6
cdr3_length: 14
clone_size: -
v_call: TRBV27
d_call: -
cdr3_nt: TGTGCCAGCAGGACTTGGAGCCCTGATTCACCCCTCCACTTT
cdr3_aa: CASRTWSPDSPLHF

j_call: TRBJ1-3
cdr3_length: 15
clone_size: -
v_call: TRBV7-2
d_call: -
cdr3_nt: TGTGCCAGCAGCCTCTGGGGGGGGCCTGGAAACACCATATATTTT
cdr3_aa: CASSLWGGPGNTIYF

j_call: TRBJ2-2
cdr3_length: 15
clone_size: -
v_call: TRBV14
d_call: -
cdr3_nt: TGTGCCAGCAGCCAAGTCATGTCGGGGGCCGGGGAGCTGTTTTTT
cdr3_aa: CASSQVMSGAGELFF

j_call: TRBJ1-5
cdr3_length: 16
clone_size: -
v_call: TRBV2
d_call: -
cdr3_nt: TGTGCCAGCAGCCGACGGACGGAGATTAGCAATCAGCCCCAGCATTTT
cdr3_aa: CASSRRTEISNQPQHF

j_call: TRBJ2-1
cdr3_length: 14
clone_size: -
v_call: TRBV29-1
d_call: TRBD2
cdr3_nt: TGCAGCGTGGCGACTAGCGGGGTCTACAATGAGCAGTTCTTC
cdr3_aa: CSVATSGVYNEQFF

j_call: TRBJ1-1
cdr3_length: 16
clone_size: -
v_call: TRBV6-5
d_call: TRBD1
cdr3_nt: TGTGCCAGCAGTTATGCCTCGACAGGGAGAAGGACTGAAGCTTTCTTT
cdr3_aa: CASSYASTGRRTEAFF

j_call: TRBJ1-2
cdr3_length: 13
clone_size: -
v_call: TRBV19
d_call: -
cdr3_nt: TGTGCCAGTAATCGACAGACTTACTATGGCTACACCTTC
cdr3_aa: CASNRQTYYGYTF

j_call: TRBJ2-3
cdr3_length: 16
clone_size: -
v_call: TRBV5-6
d_call: TRBD2
cdr3_nt: TGTGCCAGCAGCACTGGGGCTAGCGGGGGGGCAGATACGCAGTATTTT
cdr3_aa: CASSTGASGGADTQYF

j_call: TRBJ1-6
cdr3_length: 16
clone_size: -
v_call: TRBV18
d_call: -
cdr3_nt: TGTGCCAGCTCACCTGGACAGAGCTCCTATAATTCACCCCTCCACTTT
cdr3_aa: CASSPGQSSYNSPLHF

j_call: TRBJ1-4
cdr3_length: 13
clone_size: -
v_call: TRBV15
d_call: -
cdr3_nt: TGTGCCACCAGCAGAGATAGGGGTGGAAAACTGTTTTTT
cdr3_aa: CATSRDRGGKLFF

j_call: TRBJ1-2
cdr3_length: 14
clone_size: -
v_call: TRBV15
d_call: -
cdr3_nt: TGTGCCACCAGCAGAGGGGACGGATTCTATGGCTACACCTTC
cdr3_aa: CATSRGDGFYGYTF

j_call: TRBJ1-2
cdr3_length: 10
clone_size: -
v_call: TRBV10-1
d_call: -
cdr3_nt: TGCGCCAGCCTTTCGAGGGATTACACCTTC
cdr3_aa: CASLSRDYTF

j_call: TRBJ2-5
cdr3_length: 14
clone_size: -
v_call: TRBV9
d_call: TRBD2
cdr3_nt: TGTGCCAGCAGCGTAGCGGGGGGGCTGGAGACCCAGTACTTC
cdr3_aa: CASSVAGGLETQYF

j_call: TRBJ1-3
cdr3_length: 15
clone_size: -
v_call: TRBV4-2
d_call: -
cdr3_nt: TGTGCCAGCAGCCAAGACTCAGCTACTGGAAACACCATATATTTT
cdr3_aa: CASSQDSATGNTIYF

j_call: TRBJ2-7
cdr3_length: 14
clone_size: -
v_call: TRBV3-1/TRBV3-2
d_call: -
cdr3_nt: TGTGCCAGCAGCCAAGTCCCAGAGAGACGCGAGCAGTACTTC
cdr3_aa: CASSQVPERREQYF

j_call: TRBJ2-2
cdr3_length: 18
clone_size: -
v_call: TRBV18
d_call: TRBD1
cdr3_nt: TGTGCCAGCTCACCTCAAGGACAGGGGACAACCAACACCGGGGAGCTGTTTTTT
cdr3_aa: CASSPQGQGTTNTGELFF

j_call: TRBJ1-6
cdr3_length: 16
clone_size: -
v_call: TRBV5-6
d_call: TRBD1
cdr3_nt: TGTGCCAGCATCGAAGGGACAGGGGTCAATAATTCACCCCTCCACTTT
cdr3_aa: CASIEGTGVNNSPLHF

j_call: TRBJ2-7
cdr3_length: 16
clone_size: -
v_call: TRBV6-5
d_call: -
cdr3_nt: TGTGCCAGCAGTTACTCGGCTGCAGTTATCTCCTACGAGCAGTACTTC
cdr3_aa: CASSYSAAVISYEQYF

j_call: TRBJ2-1
cdr3_length: 12
clone_size: -
v_call: TRBV30
d_call: TRBD1
cdr3_nt: TGTGCCTGGAGTGTACAGGGGATAGAGCAGTTCTTC
cdr3_aa: CAWSVQGIEQFF

j_call: TRBJ2-3
cdr3_length: 16
clone_size: -
v_call: TRBV4-1
d_call: -
cdr3_nt: TGCGCCAGCAGCCAAGATGAGGACAGACCCACAGATACGCAGTATTTT
cdr3_aa: CASSQDEDRPTDTQYF

j_call: TRBJ1-5
cdr3_length: 14
clone_size: once
v_call: TRBV19
d_call: -
cdr3_nt: TGTGCCAGTAGTGATCCCCGGGGGGGACAGCCCCAGCATTTT
cdr3_aa: CASSDPRGGQPQHF

j_call: TRBJ2-2
cdr3_length: 12
clone_size: -
v_call: TRBV6-2/TRBV6-3
d_call: -
cdr3_nt: TGTGCCAGCAGCAGAGGGCCCAGGGAGCTGTTTTTT
cdr3_aa: CASSRGPRELFF

j_call: TRBJ2-7
cdr3_length: 15
clone_size: once
v_call: TRBV4-1
d_call: TRBD1
cdr3_nt: TGCGCCAGCAGCCAACCGGGGACAGGGACCTACGAGCAGTACTTC
cdr3_aa: CASSQPGTGTYEQYF

j_call: TRBJ2-1
cdr3_length: 15
clone_size: -
v_call: TRBV2
d_call: -
cdr3_nt: TGTGCCACCTCCATTTCAGTGGGGGTAGCAAATGAGCAGTTCTTC
cdr3_aa: CATSISVGVANEQFF

j_call: TRBJ1-4
cdr3_length: 13
clone_size: once
v_call: TRBV19
d_call: -
cdr3_nt: TGTGCCAGTAGTACAGACAGGTTGGGGAAACTGTTTTTT
cdr3_aa: CASSTDRLGKLFF

j_call: TRBJ2-2
cdr3_length: 15
clone_size: -
v_call: TRBV6-1
d_call: -
cdr3_nt: TGTGCCAGCAGTTCCCATGACGAGAACACCGGGGAGCTGTTTTTT
cdr3_aa: CASSSHDENTGELFF

j_call: TRBJ1-4
cdr3_length: 16
clone_size: -
v_call: TRBV14
d_call: -
cdr3_nt: TGTGCCAGCAGCTCCGGGGGCAGGGCCGGTAATGAAAAACTGTTTTTT
cdr3_aa: CASSSGGRAGNEKLFF

j_call: TRBJ2-5
cdr3_length: 16
clone_size: -
v_call: TRBV10-2
d_call: -
cdr3_nt: TGCGCCAGCAGTGAGTCGGGGGGACCGACCCCCTTGACCCAGTACTTC
cdr3_aa: CASSESGGPTPLTQYF

j_call: TRBJ1-5
cdr3_length: 13
clone_size: -
v_call: TRBV30
d_call: -
cdr3_nt: TGTGCCTGGAGCGGGGGCACGGATCAGCCCCAGCATTTT
cdr3_aa: CAWSGGTDQPQHF

j_call: TRBJ1-2
cdr3_length: 12
clone_size: -
v_call: TRBV11-2
d_call: -
cdr3_nt: TGTGCCAGCAGCTTAGATAACTATGGCTACACCTTC
cdr3_aa: CASSLDNYGYTF

j_call: TRBJ1-1
cdr3_length: 16
clone_size: -
v_call: TRBV28
d_call: -
cdr3_nt: TGTGCCAGCAGTTTATCTGGCGGGGCCGGGGACACTGAAGCTTTCTTT
cdr3_aa: CASSLSGGAGDTEAFF